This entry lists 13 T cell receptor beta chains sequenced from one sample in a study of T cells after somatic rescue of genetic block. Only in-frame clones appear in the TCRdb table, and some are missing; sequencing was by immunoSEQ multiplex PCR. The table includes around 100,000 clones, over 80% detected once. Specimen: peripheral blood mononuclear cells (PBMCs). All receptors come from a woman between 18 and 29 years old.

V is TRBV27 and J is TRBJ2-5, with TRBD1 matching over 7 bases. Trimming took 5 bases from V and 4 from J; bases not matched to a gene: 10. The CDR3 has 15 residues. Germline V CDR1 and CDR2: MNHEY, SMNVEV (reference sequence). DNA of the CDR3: TGTGCCAGCAGTACCTCGCGACCAGGGGGAGAGACCCAGTACTTC. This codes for CASSTSRPGGETQYF.

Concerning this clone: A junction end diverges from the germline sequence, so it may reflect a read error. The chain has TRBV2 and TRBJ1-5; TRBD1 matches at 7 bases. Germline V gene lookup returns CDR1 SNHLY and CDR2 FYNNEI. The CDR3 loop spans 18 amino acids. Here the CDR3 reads CASSGSKMGQLINQPQHF. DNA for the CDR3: TGTGCCAGCAGTGGCTCCAAAATGGGACAGCTAATCAATCAACCCCAGCATTTT.

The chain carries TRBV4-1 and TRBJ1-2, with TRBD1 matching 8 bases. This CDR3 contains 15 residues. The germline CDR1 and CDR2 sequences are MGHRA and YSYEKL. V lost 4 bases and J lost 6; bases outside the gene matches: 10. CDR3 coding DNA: TGCGCCAGCAGCCCCGGCGGACAGGGCCACCATGGCTACACCTTC. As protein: CASSPGGQGHHGYTF.

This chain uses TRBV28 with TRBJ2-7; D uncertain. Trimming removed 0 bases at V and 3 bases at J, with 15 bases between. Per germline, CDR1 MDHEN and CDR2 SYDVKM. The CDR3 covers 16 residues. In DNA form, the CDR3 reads TGTGCCAGCAGTTTATGGACACCTAACTTAATCTACGAGCAGTACTTC. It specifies CASSLWTPNLIYEQYF.

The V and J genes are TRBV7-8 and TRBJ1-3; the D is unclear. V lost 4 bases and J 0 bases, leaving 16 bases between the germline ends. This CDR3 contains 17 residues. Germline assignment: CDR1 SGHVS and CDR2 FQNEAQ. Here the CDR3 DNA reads TGTGCCAGCAGCTGGGCTCAAATTCGGGGCTCTGGAAACACCATATATTTT. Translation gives CASSWAQIRGSGNTIYF.

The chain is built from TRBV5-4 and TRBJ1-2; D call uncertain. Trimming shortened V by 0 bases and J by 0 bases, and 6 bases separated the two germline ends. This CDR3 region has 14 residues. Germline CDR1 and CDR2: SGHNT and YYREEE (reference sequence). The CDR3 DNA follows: TGTGCCAGCAGCTTGGGCAGCACTAACTATGGCTACACCTTC. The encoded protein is CASSLGSTNYGYTF.

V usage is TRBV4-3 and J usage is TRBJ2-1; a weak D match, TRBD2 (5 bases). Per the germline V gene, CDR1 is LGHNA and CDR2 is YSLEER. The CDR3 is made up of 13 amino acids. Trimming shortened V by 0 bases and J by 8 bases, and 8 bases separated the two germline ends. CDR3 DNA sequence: TGCGCCAGCAGCCAAGATCAGGAGGATGAGCAGTTCTTC. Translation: CASSQDQEDEQFF.

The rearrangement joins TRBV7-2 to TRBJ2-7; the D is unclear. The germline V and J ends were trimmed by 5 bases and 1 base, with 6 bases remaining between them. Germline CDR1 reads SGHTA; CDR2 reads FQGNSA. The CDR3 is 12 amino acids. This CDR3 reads CASSPKSYEQYF. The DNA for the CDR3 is TGTGCCAGCAGCCCTAAGTCCTACGAGCAGTACTTC. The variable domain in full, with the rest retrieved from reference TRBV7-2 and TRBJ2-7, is GAGVSQSPSNKVTEKGKDVELRCDPISGHTALYWYRQSLGQGLEFLIYFQGNSAPDKSGLPSDRFSAERTGGSVSTLTIQRTQQEDSAVYLCASSPKSYEQYFGPGTRLTVT.

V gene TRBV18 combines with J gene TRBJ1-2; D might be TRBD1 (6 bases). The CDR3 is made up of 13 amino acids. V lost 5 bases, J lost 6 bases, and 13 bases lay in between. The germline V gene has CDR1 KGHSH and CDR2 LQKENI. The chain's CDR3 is CASSIGQSHGYTF. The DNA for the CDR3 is TGTGCCAGCTCAATCGGACAGTCTCATGGCTACACCTTC. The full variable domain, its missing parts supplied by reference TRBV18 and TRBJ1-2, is NAGVMQNPRHLVRRRGQEARLRCSPMKGHSHVYWYRQLPEEGLKFMVYLQKENIIDESGMPKERFSAEFPKEGPSILRIQQVVRGDSAAYFCASSIGQSHGYTFGSGTRLTVV.

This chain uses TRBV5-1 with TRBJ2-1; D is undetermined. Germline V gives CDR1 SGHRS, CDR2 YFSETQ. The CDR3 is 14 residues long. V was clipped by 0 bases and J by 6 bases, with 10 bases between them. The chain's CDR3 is CASSLAVAVNEQFF. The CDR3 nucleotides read TGCGCCAGCAGCTTGGCCGTCGCGGTCAATGAGCAGTTCTTC.

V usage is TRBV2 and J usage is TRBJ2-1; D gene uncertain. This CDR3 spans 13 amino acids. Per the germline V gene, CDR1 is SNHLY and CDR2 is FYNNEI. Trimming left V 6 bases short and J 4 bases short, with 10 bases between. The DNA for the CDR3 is TGTGCCAGCAGCACCGAACTATACAATGAGCAGTTCTTC. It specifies CASSTELYNEQFF.

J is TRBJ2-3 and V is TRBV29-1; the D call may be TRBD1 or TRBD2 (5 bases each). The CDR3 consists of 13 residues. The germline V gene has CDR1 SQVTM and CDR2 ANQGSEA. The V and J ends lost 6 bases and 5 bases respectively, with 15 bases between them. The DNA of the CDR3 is TGCAGCGTCGGTCGGGGCCGGGGAGATACGCAGTATTTT. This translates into CSVGRGRGDTQYF.

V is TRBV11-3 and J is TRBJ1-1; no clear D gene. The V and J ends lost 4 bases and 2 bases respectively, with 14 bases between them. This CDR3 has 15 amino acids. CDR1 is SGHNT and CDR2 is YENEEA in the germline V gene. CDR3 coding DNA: TGTGCCAGCAGCTCCCGTCGAGGGATCAACACTGAAGCTTTCTTT. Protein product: CASSSRRGINTEAFF. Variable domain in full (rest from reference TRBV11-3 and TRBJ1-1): EAGVVQSPRYKIIEKKQPVAFWCNPISGHNTLYWYLQNLGQGPELLIRYENEEAVDDSQLPKDRFSAERLKGVDSTLKIQPAELGDSAVYLCASSSRRGINTEAFFGQGTRLTVV.